This TCR beta chain was sequenced for a study of vaccination effects on CD4 cells after COVID-19. Study-wide context: After vaccination, samples were taken early and late from a few convalescent patients. Study-wide points: Missing from the study were early post-infection timepoints, and its convalescent patients were few.

The table lists this clone with a few counts. Its antigen is not identified. The table came from immunoSEQ multiplex PCR; TCRdb's copy has only in-frame clones and leaves some out. Of roughly 51,000 clones in the sample, 65% to 75% were seen once. Cultured cells yielded isolated CD4+ T cells after 10 days. By PCR, the person was confirmed to have had SARS-CoV-2 infection between March and December 2020. Two-dose vaccination with either BNT162b2 or mRNA-1273 was given to the participants. Germline values: CDR1 SGHVS, CDR2 FQNEAQ. V gave up 3 bases and J gave up 7 bases, with 3 bases separating them. This CDR3 is 11 amino acids long.

The receptor's source is a human donor who had a prior SARS-CoV-2 infection. The genes are TRBV7-8 and TRBJ2-2; D ambiguous. Sequencing used CD4+ T cells from PBMCs cultured without peptide, obtained after COVID-19 vaccination. DNA for the CDR3: TGTGCCAGCAGCTTCGGCGGGGAGCTGTTTTTT. It codes for CASSFGGELFF.